The subject of this entry is one T cell receptor (beta chain). The data belong to a study of control samples from healthy donors and cancer patients. Clones were sequenced by immunoSEQ multiplex PCR, and TCRdb holds only the in-frame ones, with some missing. The sample table includes under 200,000 clones. The germline CDR1 and CDR2 sequences are LGHNA and YNFKEQ. V lost 0 bases, J lost 2 bases, and 0 bases stayed unmatched. The CDR3 spans 15 residues. This receptor was obtained from a woman in her 30s in good health. V usage is TRBV4-2 and J usage is TRBJ1-2; TRBD1 matches 10 bases. Material: blood. The CDR3 region has the DNA TGTGCCAGCAGCCAAGAGACAGGGGGCAACTATGGCTACACCTTC. Translating it yields CASSQETGGNYGYTF.